This T cell receptor (beta chain) derives from a study of shared clonotypes between healthy human individuals. Turning to the study itself: CD4 naive cells filled three plates per donor, CD4 memory three, CD8 naive two and CD8 memory one.

The V gene lost 6 bases and the J gene lost 6 bases, with 20 bases spanning the gap. Germline V lookup: CDR1 MNHEY, CDR2 SVGAGI. This CDR3 has 15 residues. The protocol was immunoSEQ multiplex PCR, while the TCRdb copy is restricted to in-frame clones and leaves out a portion. The table has approximately 980,000 clones, roughly 72% seen once. The chain uses TRBV6-5 and TRBJ1-1; perhaps TRBD1 as D (5 bases). Sequenced: memory CD4+ T cells sorted from blood. As for subset: CD45RA-negative fraction. This TCR came from a man between 18 and 29 years old in good health. CDR3 loop: CASSYGTTLGPEAFF. DNA for the CDR3: TGTGCCAGCAGCTACGGGACCACCCTGGGTCCTGAAGCTTTCTTT.